This T cell receptor beta chain stems from a study of T cell changes during pregnancy in multiple sclerosis. Germline CDR1 MNHNS, CDR2 SASEGT. Between the trimmed V and J ends, which lost 6 bases and 2 bases, there was a span of 17 bases. The CDR3 runs to 15 residues. Here immunoSEQ multiplex PCR was the method, and the copy in TCRdb shows in-frame clones only, minus some. The sample contains tens of thousands of clones, roughly 91% of which appear only once. Sequenced material: peripheral blood, taken in the third trimester of pregnancy. The TCR sequence derives from a female donor in good health, enrolled as a control in a pregnancy study. The V and J genes are TRBV6-1 and TRBJ2-7; D is undetermined. As DNA, the CDR3 is TGTGCCAGCAGCATACTCACGAACAGTCCCTACGAGCAGTACTTC. It is translated as CASSILTNSPYEQYF.